This T cell receptor (beta chain) was sequenced for a study of T cells in Graves' hyperthyroidism and ophthalmopathy. This clonotype has more than one count but fewer than ten. RNA transcripts served as the template for amplifying TCR beta CDR3 regions. First-round RT-PCR targeting the TCR CDR3 was performed with the HTBI primer set. Each CDR3 protein gets one entry after TCRdb re-called the multiplex PCR reads with MiXCR. This table has hundreds of thousands of distinct CDR3 sequences, around 13% appearing once. This CDR3 comprises 14 residues. In germline, CDR1 is SNHLY, CDR2 FYNNEI. Trimming pared 8 bases from V and 6 bases from J, leaving 17 bases between.

This receptor was taken from a woman aged 18-29 years with Graves' hyperthyroidism. The chain recombines TRBV2 with TRBJ1-5; D is ambiguous. Source material: blood. Here the CDR3 reads CASSRATSAQPQHF. The CDR3 DNA sequence: TGTGCCAGCTCCCGGGCGACATCCGCTCAGCCCCAGCATTTT.